This paragraph covers one T cell receptor beta chain sequence. Its antigen target is currently unknown. No much larger clone is present one base from it, and per-base qualities are unavailable. The cohort was made up of 500 to 850 healthy bone marrow donors. At the time of sampling, all cohort members were nominally healthy, though unrecorded immune exposures were likely present. The donor was CMV seropositive and belonged to the group of about 290 seropositive cohort members. Each donor provided a peripheral blood sample, and peripheral blood mononuclear cells were used for TCR beta sequencing. Genomic DNA extraction from the blood cell samples was performed with the Qiagen DNeasy Blood Extraction Kit. The record originates from a study of cytomegalovirus exposure and HLA in healthy donors (dated by TCRdb to the late 2010s). About the full investigation: An earlier analysis of around 600 of the donors reported roughly 300 Gb of sequence data and 117 million unique TCR beta sequences from around 200 million T cells. Because of strong linkage in the cohort, roughly five DR-DQ haplotypes were treated as single units for association and clustering. The aim of the study was to test whether cataloging public T cell receptors could identify signatures of past pathogen exposure. Class I and class II HLA loci were covered by the typing at four-digit resolution. On average, around 240,000 unique TCR beta nucleotide sequences were sequenced per donor among some 430 genotyped donors of the cohort, with roughly 18% of those sequences being non-productive. A later analysis re-examined previously published TCR beta repertoires from about 670 donors and added high-resolution HLA genotyping to investigate patterns of TCR occurrence. The study combined high-throughput TCR immunosequencing, statistical association of individual TCRs with disease status, and machine learning to predict cytomegalovirus infection status. Alongside the repertoire data, information on donor age, sex, ethnicity and CMV serostatus was compiled. The study profiled the T cell repertoires of 500 to 800 subjects by immunosequencing and related them to cytomegalovirus serostatus. A separate validation cohort of 100 to 150 different subjects was used in addition to the 666-subject first cohort. The number of typed donors differed by locus: about 620-640 for A, B, C, DRB1 and DQB1; 522 for DQA1; 606 for DPA1; and 400 to 480 for DPB1. The genetic ancestry cluster associated with self-reported Caucasian donors included over 65% of the 398 genotyped donors. An earlier analysis of about 620 of the donors applied high-throughput TCR beta sequencing to assess whether each TCR beta V gene segment acted as functional or pseudogenic. An early release covering 500 to 750 HLA-typed donors comprised about 300 gigabases of sequencing data and 65 million to 100 million unique TCR sequences. Every discovery cohort repertoire had been produced on one sequencing platform. In a later genetic analysis, genome-wide SNP genotypes for about 60% of the 666 donors were used, and that subset was treated as a discovery cohort. Rather than drawing on any new phenotypic data, the later analysis identified candidate immune exposures from TCR beta sequences and the way those sequences occurred across donors. Results and caveats for the whole study, not just this receptor: Because counts were too low, 15 to 20 rarely observed V segments, including chromosome 9 orphons, were left out of the earlier analysis of several hundred of the donors. A cluster of highly shared sequence variants was judged likely to represent a technical artifact of the sequencing pipeline. This cohort had only TCR beta chains sequenced, and the lack of alpha or paired-chain data limited which features could be detected. At a false discovery rate of 0.05, a later analysis linked fewer than 20,000 TCR beta sequences to specific HLA alleles. When HLA alleles, especially DR and DQ, strongly co-occurred, attributing TCR associations to individual alleles was difficult. An association between a missense DCLRE1C variant and V-gene and J-gene trimming of TCR beta chains was found in a later genetic analysis and replicated in an independent cohort. Because some donors lacked HLA typing at each locus, the association tests relied only on the typed subset. The study gave a list of 150 to 200 TCR beta chains associated with cytomegalovirus. Linkage disequilibrium might explain the correlated functional status among segregating V segments, but an unknown experimental factor could not be excluded. According to the authors, the approach could potentially be generalized to other disease states and immunological phenotypes. A further reported finding was that TCR beta sequences accurately predicted the HLA-A and HLA-B alleles for most subjects in the first cohort. Cytomegalovirus status was reported to be diagnosed by the classifier with high specificity and sensitivity in both the original and validation cohorts. In a later analysis, HLA-associated TCR beta chains were found to be more clonally expanded and to have lower generation probabilities than equally common non-associated chains. According to a later analysis, most CMV-associated TCR beta chains appeared to be HLA-restricted, and the HLA associations seemed to be driven largely by CMV exposure. The only immune exposure information available for the cohort was CMV serostatus. In a later genetic analysis, fewer N-insertions in productive TCRs were reported among donors in an Asian-associated ancestry cluster than the roughly 640-donor mean. An earlier analysis of approximately 570 of the donors showed that most TCR beta V segments appeared in productive rearrangements either about 87% or about 30% of the time, which broadly matched IMGT annotations. In a later analysis, the rate of TCR association differed among HLA loci, with DRB1 alleles having the most associated TCRs and HLA-C alleles having the fewest. Presence/absence analyses assumed roughly uniform sequencing depth across donors, an assumption that may not hold. According to a later analysis, parvovirus B19, influenza, CMV and Epstein-Barr virus appeared linked to several top co-occurrence clusters. In vitro tests confirmed that a few of the cytomegalovirus-associated TCR beta chains recognize cytomegalovirus antigens. Most TCR sequences were observed very rarely across donors, whereas some public TCRs were present in many individuals.

The library was produced with the immunoSEQ multiplex PCR assay. For the multiplex PCR, a mixture combining 60 forward primers for TCR Vbeta segments and 13 reverse primers for TCR Jbeta segments was used. The CDR3 region of rearranged TCR beta genes was amplified from genomic DNA with a multiplex PCR assay. The amplified TCR beta libraries were sequenced on the Illumina HiSeq System as 87-base-pair reads. The source study handled its data this way. A later analysis counted about 80 million unique TCR beta chains across the 650 to 800 repertoires, and roughly 11 million of these chains were shared by at least two donors. A nearest-neighbor algorithm error-corrected the raw reads and collapsed the reads into unique sequences, merging closely related sequences to remove PCR and sequencing errors. Alignment of CDR3 sequences to IMGT reference sequences was used to assign V, D and J gene segments. For a sequence to be retained, a match of at least six nucleotides to both a V gene segment and a J gene segment was required. Rearrangements were classified as productive when the CDR3 lacked stop codons and remained in frame with V and J, and all other rearrangements were classified as non-productive. Following IMGT convention, CDR3 was defined as the stretch from the second conserved V-encoded cysteine to the conserved J-encoded phenylalanine. Sequences without an unambiguous match to a single V gene segment were excluded from the earlier analysis of 500 to 700 of the donors. In an earlier analysis of several hundred of the donors, V segments were called functional above 56.7% productive rearrangements and were called segregating when the between-donor standard deviation exceeded 5%. A statistical classification framework was built for diagnosing cytomegalovirus status from the catalog of TCR beta chain sequences. A later analysis assigned V and J genes by comparing TCR nucleotide sequences with IMGT/GENE-DB human TR gene sequences. In a later analysis, CDR3 sequences and most-parsimonious VDJ recombination scenarios were assigned using the TCRdist pipeline. A later analysis defined each TCR beta chain by its CDR3 amino acid sequence plus V-gene family, and excluded reads lacking a unique V-gene family. A later analysis removed nearly 600 highly shared, low-generation-probability nucleotide sequences to deal with suspected cross-contamination and a sequencing artifact. A later analysis calculated a clonal expansion index for each public chain from normalized within-repertoire ranks of inferred template counts. In a later analysis, generation probabilities were computed with a VDJ recombination model fitted to out-of-frame rearrangements, and the resulting probabilities were checked against IGoR. A later analysis scored TCR-TCR, TCR-HLA and TCR-CMV co-occurrence with hypergeometric tests, applying a repertoire-size bias correction to TCR pairs. A later analysis estimated false discovery rates by permuting HLA or CMV assignments 20 times. In a later analysis, co-occurring TCRs were grouped using DBSCAN, with TCRdist sequence similarity added in when clustering inside HLA-allele-positive subsets. For co-occurrence clustering, repertoires with fewer than 30,000 or more than 120,000 public chains were excluded, along with 5 or 6 repertoires with anomalous nucleotide sharing. Not all clones reach the TCRdb copy of this immuneACCESS table, which keeps in-frame sequences only. Checked studies attribute under half of the gap to unresolved V genes and leave the rest unexplained. D and trimming come from the DNA, and the V and J calls and clone size come from that table. Here the sample has 150,000 or so clones; about 84% occur a single time. 1% to 1.5% of the sample comes from the top ten.

The sequenced material came from PBMCs. This clonotype was sampled from a man in his forties or fifties in good health and CMV-seropositive.

The DNA is as follows: TGTGCCAGCAGCTTAAGGCAGGGGGCGAGATACAATGAGCAGTTCTTC. This codes for CASSLRQGARYNEQFF. Rearrangement joined TRBV7-3 to TRBJ2-1; TRBD1 agrees with 8 junctional bases. The CDR3 numbers 16 residues from cysteine through phenylalanine. Only the CDR3 DNA is retained, 48 bases long and in frame from the first base. CDR1 and CDR2 (SGHTA, FQGTGA) derive from the germline V gene. From V the trimming removes 1 base and from J it removes 4 bases, while the gene matches leave 6 bases of the junction unaccounted for.